The T cell receptor (beta chain) described here comes from a study of T cells in Graves' hyperthyroidism and ophthalmopathy. The investigators amplified TCR beta CDR3 regions from RNA transcripts. When the TCR CDR3 underwent first-round RT-PCR, the HTBI primer set was used. TCRdb reanalysed the multiplex PCR reads using MiXCR and keeps one entry per CDR3 protein. This sample has about 600,000 distinct CDR3 sequences, with 12% to 15% found just once. Study-wide results and limits: In blood, most of the thyroid clonotypes expanded above 0.001 were also present.

The germline gives CDR1 MNHEY, CDR2 SVGEGT. The CDR3 has 14 residues. The V gene lost 4 bases and the J gene lost 0 bases, with 7 bases spanning the gap. The PBMCs studied were ones that came from about 10 ml fresh peripheral blood. There are a few counts of this clonotype. Its antigen is as yet unknown. The clonotype comes from a woman aged 18 to 35 with Graves' ophthalmopathy. Sequenced material: blood. The genes are TRBV6-2 or TRBV6-3 and TRBJ2-4; D is tentatively TRBD1 or TRBD2 (5 bases each). The CDR3 DNA follows: TGTGCCAGCAGTTGGGGGACAGCCAAAAACATTCAGTACTTC. It encodes CASSWGTAKNIQYF.